The clone carrying this T cell receptor beta chain was found once. The data are from a study of blood T cell repertoires in COVID-19. On the study more broadly: Sites in the United States, Italy and Spain provided acute and convalescent COVID-19 samples. Sources were T cells, B-cell-depleted T cells, or PBMCs; the material itself was cDNA or gDNA.

V gave up 1 base and J gave up 0 bases, with 12 bases separating them. Germline CDR1 KGHSH, CDR2 LQKENI. The CDR3 covers 16 residues. Original handling: Reference gene primer amplification gave nucleated cell count estimates. TCRdb's copy holds only in-frame clones and misses some; the assay was immunoSEQ multiplex PCR. The V and J calls and clone size were taken over from that table, and D and trimming were inferred from the DNA. The repertoire consists of about 140,000 clones, with over 75% occurring once and the leading ten covering 8% to 11%. This clonotype originated in a man aged 55 to 70 with active or convalescent COVID-19. Sequencing used peripheral blood. The chain joins TRBV18 to TRBJ1-1; the D gene is possibly TRBD1 (6 bases). The CDR3 bases are TGTGCCAGCTCACCACGGTTACAGGGTATGAACACTGAAGCTTTCTTT. Translated: CASSPRLQGMNTEAFF.